What follows are 32 T cell receptor beta chains derived from one specimen sequenced in a study of cytomegalovirus exposure and HLA in healthy donors. Primers for the PCR totalled 60 Vbeta and 13 Jbeta. Clones were sequenced by immunoSEQ multiplex PCR, and TCRdb holds only the in-frame ones, with some missing. The repertoire holds about 82,000 clones, roughly 80% seen once, with 13% in the top ten. Sequencing used PBMCs. The receptor source for this set is a human donor in good health.

V is TRBV19 and J is TRBJ1-2; tentatively, D is TRBD1 (5 bases). The ends were cut back, 1 base at V and 4 bases at J, with 10 bases in the middle. The CDR3 loop spans 14 amino acids. Looked up from germline, CDR1 is LNHDA and CDR2 is SQIVND (reference sequence). CDR3 region: CASSIGQGIYGYTF. The CDR3 nucleotides read TGTGCCAGTAGTATAGGGCAGGGAATCTATGGCTACACCTTC.

Note on this clone: The junction departs from germline at one end; a sequencing error may be responsible. The chain uses TRBV7-7 and TRBJ2-2; perhaps TRBD1 as D (5 bases). The CDR3 extends over 16 amino acids. In germline, CDR1 is SSHAT, CDR2 FNYEAQ (reference sequence). The CDR3 spells CASSSGRQLNTGELFF. In nucleotides, the CDR3 is TGTGCTAGCAGCTCCGGAAGACAGCTGAACACCGGGGAGCTGTTTTTT.

The chain carries TRBV19 and TRBJ1-3, with 7 bases identical to TRBD1. From germline, CDR1 is LNHDA and CDR2 SQIVND (reference sequence). The CDR3 runs 16 residues. J lost 2 bases, V lost 5 bases, and 9 bases had no gene match. For the CDR3, the DNA is TGTGCCAGTAGTTCATCGGGACAGAATACTGGAAACACCATATATTTT. It codes for CASSSSGQNTGNTIYF.

The J gene is TRBJ1-2, the V gene TRBV19; D might be TRBD1 (6 bases). V shed 6 bases and J shed 4 bases, with 12 bases lying between them. The CDR3 has 13 amino acids. In germline, CDR1 is LNHDA, CDR2 SQIVND (reference sequence). CDR3 DNA: TGTGCCAGTAGACACGACAGGATCTATGGCTACACCTTC. Amino acids: CASRHDRIYGYTF.

The rearrangement joins TRBV11-2 to TRBJ1-5, with TRBD1 as a possible D gene (5 bases). The V gene lost 3 bases and the J gene lost 4 bases, with 10 bases spanning the gap. This CDR3 has 14 residues. Germline V gives CDR1 SGHAT, CDR2 FQNNGV. CDR3 nucleotides: TGTGCCAGCAGCTTGGCCTCAGGGAATCAGCCCCAGCATTTT. This sequence encodes CASSLASGNQPQHF.

The chain employs TRBV7-8 and TRBJ1-2; TRBD1 is a possible D gene (6 bases). Germline CDR1 SGHVS, CDR2 FQNEAQ. The CDR3 is 16 amino acids. Trimming cost V 5 bases and J 4 bases, with 20 bases left between them. The CDR3 sequence: CASSRRGGGDLYGYTF. CDR3 in DNA: TGTGCCAGCAGCCGCCGGGGGGGCGGGGATCTCTATGGCTACACCTTC.

This chain connects TRBV7-9 to TRBJ1-6, with 9 nucleotides matching TRBD1. The trim removed 5 bases at V and 10 bases at J, leaving 9 bases unmatched. The germline V gene encodes CDR1 SEHNR and CDR2 FQNEAQ (reference sequence). This CDR3 is built from 15 residues. This chain's CDR3 is CASSEETGGWSPLHF. Here the CDR3 DNA reads TGTGCCAGCAGCGAAGAGACAGGGGGATGGTCACCCCTCCACTTT.

The V gene is TRBV6-5, the J gene TRBJ2-1; D is undetermined. Trimming removed 6 bases from V and 3 bases from J, with 12 bases in between. CDR3 length equals 14 residues. Germline CDR1 MNHEY, CDR2 SVGAGI. The CDR3 loop reads CASRPMTDYNEQFF. CDR3 DNA sequence: TGTGCCAGCAGACCGATGACTGACTACAATGAGCAGTTCTTC.

The rearrangement uses TRBV5-1 and TRBJ2-1, with 7 bases identical to TRBD1. The CDR3 covers 17 residues. V shed 3 bases and J 2 bases; nucleotides not matched to a gene: 11. The germline V gene has CDR1 SGHRS and CDR2 YFSETQ. The CDR3 nucleotides read TGCGCCAGCAGCTCCAGACCCACAGGGGACCCCTACAATGAGCAGTTCTTC. Its translation is CASSSRPTGDPYNEQFF.

The rearrangement joins TRBV11-2 to TRBJ1-3; D unclear. With 6 bases removed from V and 3 bases from J, the gap between germline ends came to 9 bases. The CDR3 runs to 13 residues. Germline V CDR1 and CDR2: SGHAT, FQNNGV. In DNA, the CDR3 is TGTGCCAGCAGTCCGGGTCATGGAAACACCATATATTTT. The encoded protein is CASSPGHGNTIYF.

The chain carries TRBV29-1 and TRBJ1-1; D is possibly TRBD1 (6 bases). V was trimmed by 6 bases and J by 1 base, leaving 15 bases between them. The germline V gene has CDR1 SQVTM and CDR2 ANQGSEA. The CDR3 length is 14 residues. The DNA for the CDR3 is TGCAGCGTCCCCCGAGGGGGGGAGAACACTGAAGCTTTCTTT. Encoded protein: CSVPRGGENTEAFF.

This chain connects TRBV7-8 to TRBJ1-2, with 8 bases matching TRBD1. Per the germline V gene, CDR1 is SGHVS and CDR2 is FQNEAQ. The CDR3 runs to 14 residues. The V gene end was trimmed by 4 bases and the J gene end by 8 bases; junction bases not matched to a gene: 9. The CDR3 sequence is CASSSRDRRGGYTF. CDR3 nucleotides: TGTGCCAGCAGCTCGCGGGACAGGCGCGGGGGCTACACCTTC. Filled out from reference TRBV7-8 and TRBJ1-2, the complete variable domain reads GAGVSQSPRYKVAKRGQDVALRCDPISGHVSLFWYQQALGQGPEFLTYFQNEAQLDKSGLPSDRFFAERPEGSVSTLKIQRTQQEDSAVYLCASSSRDRRGGYTFGSGTRLTVV.

CDR3 nucleotide sequence: TGTGCCAGCAGCCCGACTAGCGGCTCCTACAATGAGCAGTTCTTC. It specifies CASSPTSGSYNEQFF. The rearrangement uses TRBV6-5 and TRBJ2-1; 9 nucleotides match TRBD2. Germline V lookup: CDR1 MNHEY, CDR2 SVGAGI. Losses at the gene ends were 6 bases for V and 0 bases for J; bases not matched to a gene: 3. This CDR3 is 15 amino acids long.

The chain has TRBV2 and TRBJ2-1; perhaps TRBD1 as D (5 bases). Germline lookup yields CDR1 SNHLY and CDR2 FYNNEI. The CDR3 covers 13 residues. Between the trimmed V and J ends, which lost 4 bases and 5 bases, there was a span of 9 bases. In nucleotides, the CDR3 is TGTGCCAGCAGTGGCGACAGAGACAATGAGCAGTTCTTC. It specifies CASSGDRDNEQFF.

The chain links TRBV6-5 to TRBJ1-1; D gene ambiguous. Trimming took off 8 bases at V and 10 bases at J, with 23 bases between the two ends. Germline loops: CDR1 MNHEY, CDR2 SVGAGI. The CDR3 sequence is 14 residues long. The CDR3 nucleotides are TGTGCCAGCTCGGAGGCAGATTTTTTGTTTGGAGCTTTCTTT. Translated: CASSEADFLFGAFF.

The chain has TRBV5-1 and TRBJ1-4, with unresolved D. V was pared by 4 bases and J by 6 bases, with 13 bases between. The CDR3 spans 14 residues. Germline lookup yields CDR1 SGHRS and CDR2 YFSETQ. The CDR3 protein is CASSLDKAYEKLFF. CDR3 sequence (DNA): TGCGCCAGCAGCCTTGACAAGGCCTATGAAAAACTGTTTTTT.

The chain couples TRBV6-1 to TRBJ2-7; possible D gene TRBD2, 6 bases. The germline V gene encodes CDR1 MNHNS and CDR2 SASEGT. CDR3 length: 14 residues. V shed 6 bases and J shed 0 bases, with 12 bases lying between them. The CDR3 bases are TGTGCCAGCAGGGGGCGGGGATACTCCTACGAGCAGTACTTC. It codes for CASRGRGYSYEQYF.

The chain recombines TRBV11-3 with TRBJ1-5, with TRBD1 identical over 7 bases. The CDR3 runs 14 residues. Trimming at V came to 5 bases and at J to 3 bases, leaving 4 bases not matched to a gene. Germline values: CDR1 SGHNT, CDR2 YENEEA. The CDR3 reads CASSPGQDNQPQHF. The CDR3, as DNA: TGTGCCAGCAGCCCCGGACAGGACAATCAGCCCCAGCATTTT.

In regard to this clone: In the same sample, other DNA sequences code for this CDR3. The chain is built from TRBV6-5 and TRBJ1-2, with D possibly TRBD1 on 5 matching bases. Germline V gives CDR1 MNHEY, CDR2 SVGAGI. The V end was cut by 2 bases, the J end by 2 bases, with 6 bases between. This CDR3 has 13 amino acids. The CDR3 sequence: CASSYQGNYGYTF. The CDR3 nucleotides are TGTGCCAGCAGTTACCAGGGCAACTATGGCTACACCTTC.

J is TRBJ1-2 and V is TRBV25-1, with a possible D match to TRBD1 (6 bases). Germline loops: CDR1 MGHDK, CDR2 SYGVNS. This CDR3 region has 14 residues. With 4 bases removed from V and 4 bases from J, the gap between germline ends came to 13 bases. The CDR3 DNA is TGTGCCAGCAGTGGCTTAACAGGGATCTATGGCTACACCTTC. Encoded protein: CASSGLTGIYGYTF.

This clone has only a few counts. The chain has TRBV5-6 and TRBJ1-1; 8 positions match TRBD1. The CDR3 spans 15 residues. Losses at the gene ends were 0 bases for V and 7 bases for J; bases not matched to a gene: 8. Germline V gives CDR1 SGHDT, CDR2 YYEEEE. CDR3 bases: TGTGCCAGCAGCTTGGCCGTGGCAGGGGGCGTTGAAGCTTTCTTT. Its protein is CASSLAVAGGVEAFF.

The V and J genes are TRBV5-1 and TRBJ1-1; the match to TRBD1 covers 11 bases. The CDR3 loop spans 18 amino acids. V shed 0 bases, J shed 0 bases, and the junction held 7 bases outside the gene matches. Germline loops: CDR1 SGHRS, CDR2 YFSETQ. CDR3 residues: CASSLGGTGGPMNTEAFF. The DNA of the CDR3 is TGCGCCAGCAGCTTGGGGGGGACAGGGGGGCCTATGAACACTGAAGCTTTCTTT.

This clone has just a few counts. V usage is TRBV6-5 and J usage is TRBJ1-1; D not resolved. The CDR3 consists of 14 residues. V was pared by 5 bases and J by 5 bases, with 15 bases between. The V gene's germline CDR1 is MNHEY and CDR2 SVGAGI. CDR3 coding DNA: TGTGCCAGCAGTGGTACCGCGCCCCCGACTGAAGCTTTCTTT. Its protein is CASSGTAPPTEAFF.

This rearrangement joins TRBV27 to TRBJ2-1; 10 nucleotides agree with TRBD2. V lost 2 bases to trimming and J lost 8 bases; unmatched junction nucleotides: 6. This CDR3 region has 15 residues. Germline lookup yields CDR1 MNHEY and CDR2 SMNVEV (reference sequence). CDR3 sequence: CASSLPSGGRHEQFF. In DNA, the CDR3 is TGTGCCAGCAGTTTACCTAGCGGGGGAAGGCATGAGCAGTTCTTC.

The chain links TRBV9 to TRBJ2-2; perhaps TRBD1 as D (5 bases). Germline CDR1 is SGDLS and CDR2 is YYNGEE. Trimming took off 4 bases at V and 6 bases at J, with 19 bases between the two ends. There are 16 residues in the CDR3. CDR3 residues: CASSPRNGAGSGELFF. In DNA, the CDR3 is TGTGCCAGCAGCCCGAGAAATGGGGCAGGGTCCGGGGAGCTGTTTTTT.

The chain is built from TRBV27 and TRBJ2-7; D uncertain. Germline assignment: CDR1 MNHEY and CDR2 SMNVEV (reference sequence). The CDR3 sequence is 13 residues long. Between the trimmed V and J ends, which lost 6 bases and 2 bases, there was a span of 11 bases. The CDR3, as DNA: TGTGCCAGCAGGCCCAGTAACACCTACGAGCAGTACTTC. Protein: CASRPSNTYEQYF.

The chain recombines TRBV25-1 with TRBJ1-3; D gene uncertain. This CDR3 is built from 13 residues. Germline loops: CDR1 MGHDK, CDR2 SYGVNS. The V gene lost 6 bases and the J gene lost 3 bases, with 9 bases spanning the gap. CDR3 in DNA: TGTGCCAGCAGCCCCTCCCGTGGAAACACCATATATTTT. Encoded protein: CASSPSRGNTIYF.

The V call is TRBV7-7, the J call TRBJ2-7; 8 bases fit TRBD1. CDR1 is SSHAT, CDR2 FNYEAQ, per germline (reference sequence). V trimming: 5 bases; J trimming: 3 bases; junction bases outside the gene matches: 3. The CDR3 has 13 residues. The CDR3 bases are TGTGCCAGCAGCCACGGACAGGGCTACGAGCAGTACTTC. Its translation: CASSHGQGYEQYF. The whole variable domain, filled in from reference TRBV7-7 and TRBJ2-7, reads GAGVSQSPRYKVTKRGQDVTLRCDPISSHATLYWYQQALGQGPEFLTYFNYEAQPDKSGLPSDRFSAERPEGSISTLTIQRTEQRDSAMYRCASSHGQGYEQYFGPGTRLTVT.

This clone showed up just once. This rearrangement joins TRBV14 to TRBJ1-4; the D gene is possibly TRBD1 (6 bases). The V end lost 2 bases, the J end lost 14 bases, and 15 bases lay between the germline ends. This CDR3 is built from 13 residues. Germline CDR1 and CDR2: SGHDN and FVKESK. CDR3 bases: TGTGCCAGCAGCCAAATCTTACAGGGCACCCTGTTTTTT. This encodes CASSQILQGTLFF.

This chain uses TRBV7-2 with TRBJ1-2, with no clear D. Trimming stripped 1 base from V and 5 bases from J, with 11 bases between. Germline V CDR1 and CDR2: SGHTA, FQGNSA. The CDR3 loop spans 14 amino acids. The CDR3 here is CASSLVSRNYGYTF. The DNA for the CDR3 is TGTGCCAGCAGCTTAGTTTCCAGGAATTATGGCTACACCTTC.

The chain couples TRBV9 to TRBJ1-1; D gene unclear. V was shortened by 1 base and J by 1 base, with 14 bases between the two germline ends. This CDR3 is 16 amino acids long. The germline V gene encodes CDR1 SGDLS and CDR2 YYNGEE. The CDR3 coding sequence is TGTGCCAGCAGCGTATCTTACATACAACAGAACACTGAAGCTTTCTTT. Protein sequence: CASSVSYIQQNTEAFF.

CDR3 nucleotides: TGTGCCAGCTCCCTGACAGCTACTGGAAACACCATATATTTT. It yields the protein CASSLTATGNTIYF. This chain uses TRBV18 with TRBJ1-3; maybe TRBD1 (5 bases). V lost 6 bases and J 2 bases, leaving 11 bases between the germline ends. The CDR3 contains 14 residues. Germline V CDR1 and CDR2: KGHSH, LQKENI.